The 15 T cell receptor beta chains below come from one sample, sequenced in a study of spatial heterogeneity in lung cancer. Study-level results: Tumor mutation count correlated with how many alpha and beta TCRs expanded intratumorally.

One entry per CDR3 protein results from TCRdb running MiXCR on the 5' RACE reads. The sample comprises 9,500 to 11,000 distinct CDR3 sequences, 5% to 6% of which are singletons, and roughly 12% rests with the top ten. Their antigen targets remain unknown. Sample time point: sample taken at primary tumor resection. Here the sequenced sample was lung tumor tissue, taken at surgery. The receptors come from a male donor with early-stage non-small cell lung cancer.

This clonotype occurred many times. This chain connects TRBV18 to TRBJ1-6; 7 positions agree with TRBD1. Germline CDR1 is KGHSH and CDR2 is LQKENI. The CDR3 length is 14 residues. The V and J ends lost 4 bases and 8 bases, in that order; junction bases with no gene match: 5. CDR3 sequence reads: CASSHGRGDSPLHF. The CDR3 DNA reads as TGTGCCAGCTCACACGGCAGGGGGGATTCACCCCTCCACTTT.

This clonotype was recorded at least ten times. This chain uses TRBV5-1 with TRBJ1-4; 9 nucleotides align to TRBD1. The germline V gene encodes CDR1 SGHRS and CDR2 YFSETQ. V lost 2 bases to trimming and J lost 5 bases; unmatched junction nucleotides: 1. This CDR3 has 14 residues. The CDR3 DNA reads as TGCGCCAGCAGCTTTGGACAGGGGAATGAAAAACTGTTTTTT. This sequence encodes CASSFGQGNEKLFF.

In its sample, this clonotype was seen many times. This chain connects TRBV29-1 to TRBJ1-2, with D maybe TRBD1 (5 bases). V was cut by 6 bases and J by 7 bases, with 21 bases left in between. The CDR3 is 14 amino acids. The germline V gene has CDR1 SQVTM and CDR2 ANQGSEA. The CDR3 region is CSVRRGARSVGYTF. The DNA of the CDR3 is TGCAGCGTCCGACGCGGGGCTCGTAGCGTTGGCTACACCTTC.

This clonotype was seen at least ten times. The chain links TRBV6-5 to TRBJ2-1; 10 nucleotides line up with TRBD1. The CDR3 totals 15 residues. Losses at the gene ends were 6 bases for V and 8 bases for J; bases not matched to a gene: 10. Germline V gene sequence: CDR1 MNHEY, CDR2 SVGAGI. CDR3 nucleotide sequence: TGTGCCAGCAGGCTCCGGGACAGGGGAATAGATGAGCAGTTCTTC. Its protein is CASRLRDRGIDEQFF.

This clonotype was seen at least ten times. The V and J genes are TRBV20-1 and TRBJ2-3; tentatively, D is TRBD1 (5 bases). The CDR3 is made up of 16 amino acids. Germline CDR1 and CDR2: DFQATT and SNEGSKA (reference sequence). Trimming shortened V by 1 base and J by 0 bases, and 14 bases separated the two germline ends. The CDR3 nucleotides read TGCAGTGCTAGAGGGGTTGGGGCTGGTAGCACAGATACGCAGTATTTT. Amino acid sequence: CSARGVGAGSTDTQYF.

In this sample, this clonotype turned up many times. The J gene is TRBJ1-6, the V gene TRBV12-3 or TRBV12-4, with a tentative D call TRBD1 (5 bases). Trimming removed 6 bases from V and 6 bases from J, with 18 bases in between. This CDR3 has 16 residues. The CDR3 reads CASRRIERGPNSPLHF. The CDR3 coding sequence is TGTGCCAGCAGACGTATTGAGAGGGGACCTAATTCACCCCTCCACTTT.

The genes are TRBV27 and TRBJ2-3; no clear D. This CDR3 contains 14 residues. The V end lost 1 base, the J end lost 2 bases, and 7 bases lay between the germline ends. Per germline, CDR1 MNHEY and CDR2 SMNVEV (reference sequence). The CDR3 here is CASSLWGNTDTQYF. In DNA, the CDR3 is TGTGCCAGCAGTTTATGGGGAAACACAGATACGCAGTATTTT.

This clonotype was counted between two and nine times. The chain uses TRBV7-9 and TRBJ1-2; 7 positions match TRBD1. The CDR3 spans 16 residues. The germline V gene encodes CDR1 SEHNR and CDR2 FQNEAQ (reference sequence). V shed 5 bases, J shed 3 bases, and the junction held 12 bases outside the gene matches. CDR3 nucleotide sequence: TGTGCCAGCAGCCCCTACACTCCGGGACAGTACTATGGCTACACCTTC. Translated: CASSPYTPGQYYGYTF.

This clonotype was found many times. This chain links TRBV5-1 with TRBJ2-2; D is unclear. CDR1 is SGHRS, CDR2 YFSETQ, per germline. CDR3 length equals 14 residues. V was pared by 3 bases and J by 6 bases, with 12 bases between. CDR3 bases: TGCGCCAGCAGCTCGGGTGGCCCGGCCGGGGAGCTGTTTTTT. This sequence encodes CASSSGGPAGELFF.

This clonotype appeared many times. V is TRBV3-1 and J is TRBJ2-3; 9 nucleotides align to TRBD2. Losses at the gene ends were 4 bases for V and 3 bases for J; bases not matched to a gene: 5. Germline V gene data show CDR1 as LGHDT and CDR2 as YNNKEL (reference sequence). This CDR3 has 15 amino acids. Written as DNA, the CDR3 is TGTGCCAGCAGCCTGGGACTAGCAATAACAGATACGCAGTATTTT. It translates to CASSLGLAITDTQYF.

This chain joins TRBV7-6 and TRBJ2-1; 14 nucleotides match TRBD2. This CDR3 region has 16 residues. V gave up 5 bases and J gave up 7 bases; unmatched junction bases: 7. Germline assignment: CDR1 SGHVS and CDR2 FNYEAQ. The CDR3 reads CASSGTSGGAWNEQFF. Here the CDR3 DNA reads TGTGCCAGCAGCGGGACTAGCGGGGGTGCGTGGAATGAGCAGTTCTTC. Combining the CDR3 with reference TRBV7-6 and TRBJ2-1 gives the whole variable domain GAGVSQSPRYKVTKRGQDVALRCDPISGHVSLYWYRQALGQGPEFLTYFNYEAQQDKSGLPNDRFSAERPEGSISTLTIQRTEQRDSAMYRCASSGTSGGAWNEQFFGPGTRLTVL.

This clonotype occurred many times. This chain joins TRBV9 and TRBJ1-2; 7 bases agree with TRBD1. This CDR3 has 14 amino acids. Germline V gene sequence: CDR1 SGDLS, CDR2 YYNGEE. J gave up 2 bases and V 3 bases, and 4 bases lay outside the gene matches. The CDR3 region is CASSGTGFNYGYTF. CDR3 nucleotides: TGTGCCAGCAGCGGGACAGGTTTCAACTATGGCTACACCTTC.

This clonotype was seen repeatedly, ten times or more. V usage is TRBV10-2 and J usage is TRBJ1-6; no reliable D call. V was clipped by 2 bases and J by 6 bases, with 2 bases between them. Germline V gives CDR1 WSHSY, CDR2 SAAADI. The CDR3 is 12 residues long. The CDR3 DNA follows: TGCGCCAGCAGTGAGCCTAATTCACCCCTCCACTTT. Residues: CASSEPNSPLHF.

In this sample, this clonotype turned up many times. The chain employs TRBV28 and TRBJ2-7, with 9 bases that match TRBD1. The CDR3 extends over 15 amino acids. V gave up 6 bases and J gave up 9 bases; unmatched junction bases: 15. Germline CDR1 and CDR2: MDHEN and SYDVKM. CDR3 in amino acids: CASRVKQGAVVGQYF. The CDR3 DNA reads TGTGCCAGCAGAGTGAAACAGGGGGCGGTTGTAGGGCAGTACTTC.

By share, this clonotype ranks as medium-sized (0.01 to 0.1%). The rearrangement uses TRBV28 and TRBJ2-3; either TRBD1 or TRBD2 may fit D (6 bases each). This CDR3 comprises 13 residues. Germline V gene sequence: CDR1 MDHEN, CDR2 SYDVKM. The V end was cut by 7 bases, the J end by 2 bases, with 10 bases between. The CDR3 coding sequence is TGTGCCAGCAAGGGGGGAACCACAGATACGCAGTATTTT. Translation: CASKGGTTDTQYF.